The 31 T cell receptor beta chains below all came from one sample that was sequenced in a study of OX40 agonist ivuxolimab in advanced cancers. Some clones are missing from TCRdb's copy, which holds only in-frame ones; the method was immunoSEQ multiplex PCR. The repertoire holds around 80,000 clones, around 85% seen once, with 2% to 3% in the top ten. The sequenced sample was CD4+ or CD8+ T cells sorted from blood, obtained in a trial of the OX40 agonist ivuxolimab. Receptors were obtained from an adult with an advanced solid tumor such as melanoma, head and neck, liver or kidney cancer.

This chain joins TRBV2 and TRBJ1-2; D is undetermined. From germline, CDR1 is SNHLY and CDR2 FYNNEI. V was clipped by 6 bases and J by 8 bases, with 13 bases between them. This CDR3 has 12 amino acids. CDR3 amino acids: CASRQERQGYTF. The CDR3 coding sequence is TGTGCCAGCAGGCAAGAGAGACAAGGCTACACCTTC.

The J gene is TRBJ1-1, the V gene TRBV19, with 7 bases that match TRBD1. Germline V CDR1 and CDR2: LNHDA, SQIVND (reference sequence). The CDR3 spans 17 residues. J was trimmed by 1 base and V by 3 bases; bases with no gene match: 11. The CDR3 protein is CASSIRPDRWENTEAFF. Written as DNA, the CDR3 is TGTGCCAGTAGTATCCGTCCGGACAGGTGGGAGAACACTGAAGCTTTCTTT.

The chain couples TRBV4-3 to TRBJ1-6, with D possibly matching TRBD1 (5 bases). The V end lost 1 base, the J end lost 11 bases, and 12 bases lay between the germline ends. Looked up from germline, CDR1 is LGHNA and CDR2 is YSLEER. This CDR3 region has 14 residues. The CDR3 DNA reads as TGCGCCAGCAGCCAAGGGACACCCTCAGCACCCCTCCACTTT. Translating gives CASSQGTPSAPLHF.

This clone was observed a handful of times. This rearrangement joins TRBV14 to TRBJ2-7, with D perhaps TRBD1 (6 bases). From germline, CDR1 is SGHDN and CDR2 FVKESK. This CDR3 region has 11 residues. V lost 8 bases and J 2 bases, leaving 7 bases between the germline ends. The CDR3 reads CASGQTYEQYF. DNA for the CDR3: TGTGCCAGCGGACAGACCTACGAGCAGTACTTC.

V and J are TRBV7-2 and TRBJ2-5, with TRBD2 identical over 7 bases. Germline CDR1 is SGHTA and CDR2 is FQGNSA. V lost 5 bases, J lost 3 bases, and 9 bases stayed unmatched. The CDR3 extends over 15 amino acids. The CDR3 sequence is CASSPRSGLKETQYF. The CDR3 coding sequence is TGTGCCAGCAGCCCGAGGTCGGGACTAAAAGAGACCCAGTACTTC.

The chain uses TRBV28 and TRBJ2-7, with D tentatively TRBD1 or TRBD2 (5 bases each). In germline, CDR1 is MDHEN, CDR2 SYDVKM. This CDR3 has 15 residues. V gave up 6 bases and J gave up 4 bases, with 19 bases separating them. Written as DNA, the CDR3 is TGTGCCAGCAGCCCCCCCGGGACGACTGTATACGAGCAGTACTTC. Protein: CASSPPGTTVYEQYF.

CDR3 region: CASSSRTGGQEKLFF. In DNA form, the CDR3 reads TGCGCCAGCAGCTCCCGGACAGGGGGCCAAGAAAAACTGTTTTTT. The chain employs TRBV5-1 and TRBJ1-4; 11 bases line up with TRBD1. Per germline, CDR1 SGHRS and CDR2 YFSETQ. V was pared by 3 bases and J by 8 bases, with 6 bases of the junction left unmatched. The CDR3 extends over 15 amino acids.

The chain uses TRBV6-1 and TRBJ2-1; 7 bases agree with TRBD2. From germline, CDR1 is MNHNS and CDR2 SASEGT. CDR3 length: 17 residues. V lost 0 bases, J lost 4 bases, and 9 bases stayed unmatched. CDR3 region: CASSEALGGGWYNEQFF. CDR3 DNA sequence: TGTGCCAGCAGTGAAGCTCTTGGGGGGGGTTGGTACAATGAGCAGTTCTTC.

This chain uses TRBV7-2 with TRBJ1-2; 8 bases are shared with TRBD1. V trimming: 5 bases; J trimming: 8 bases; junction bases outside the gene matches: 10. CDR3 length equals 14 residues. In germline, CDR1 is SGHTA, CDR2 FQGNSA. The CDR3 here is CASSPRGLSEGYTF. DNA of the CDR3: TGTGCCAGCAGCCCCAGGGGGCTGAGCGAAGGCTACACCTTC.

The gene calls are TRBV7-8 and TRBJ1-5, with D unresolved. The germline gives CDR1 SGHVS, CDR2 FQNEAQ. V dropped 3 bases and J dropped 0 bases, with 9 bases sitting between them. The CDR3 length is 15 residues. CDR3 in amino acids: CASSLNYGSNQPQHF. CDR3 DNA: TGTGCCAGCAGCTTGAACTATGGTAGCAATCAGCCCCAGCATTTT. The full variable domain, its missing parts supplied by reference TRBV7-8 and TRBJ1-5, is GAGVSQSPRYKVAKRGQDVALRCDPISGHVSLFWYQQALGQGPEFLTYFQNEAQLDKSGLPSDRFFAERPEGSVSTLKIQRTQQEDSAVYLCASSLNYGSNQPQHFGDGTRLSIL.

In this sample, this clone turned up once. This chain joins TRBV19 and TRBJ2-1; no definite D call. V was clipped by 3 bases and J by 1 base, with 13 bases between them. The CDR3 length is 16 residues. CDR1 LNHDA and CDR2 SQIVND come from the germline V gene (reference sequence). Here the CDR3 reads CASSISEGRSYNEQFF. The CDR3 DNA reads as TGTGCCAGTAGTATCTCGGAAGGTAGATCCTACAATGAGCAGTTCTTC.

This chain connects TRBV6-1 to TRBJ1-1; possibly TRBD1 for D (5 bases). Germline-derived CDR1 and CDR2 are MNHNS and SASEGT. The CDR3 sequence is 12 residues long. The V end was cut by 4 bases, the J end by 11 bases, with 14 bases between. The CDR3 region is CASSVIGASAFF. CDR3 bases: TGTGCCAGCAGTGTTATTGGGGCATCGGCTTTCTTT.

CDR3: CASSNHRVSDTQYF. The CDR3 DNA is TGTGCCAGCAGTAATCACAGGGTTTCGGATACGCAGTATTTT. The rearrangement links TRBV28 to TRBJ2-3, with a weak D call TRBD1 (6 bases). Germline lookup yields CDR1 MDHEN and CDR2 SYDVKM. The CDR3 loop spans 14 amino acids. Trimming pared 5 bases from V and 6 bases from J, leaving 15 bases between.

This sequence joins TRBV5-1 and TRBJ2-3; TRBD2 matches 15 bases. Germline CDR1 and CDR2: SGHRS and YFSETQ. The ends lost 1 base at V and 2 bases at J; junction bases unmatched: 8. The CDR3 is 19 residues long. The CDR3 nucleotides read TGCGCCAGCAGCTTGTCCCCCGGGACTAGCGGGGGGTCCACAGATACGCAGTATTTT. It specifies CASSLSPGTSGGSTDTQYF.

This clone was recorded a few times. The rearrangement uses TRBV29-1 and TRBJ2-5; D possibly matches TRBD1 or TRBD2 (6 bases each). Germline V gives CDR1 SQVTM, CDR2 ANQGSEA. Deletions cut 5 bases from V and 5 bases from J, with 21 bases between. This CDR3 spans 15 amino acids. CDR3 nucleotide sequence: TGCAGCGTTCGCGTTGGTTCGGGGGCAGGGGAGACCCAGTACTTC. This translates into CSVRVGSGAGETQYF.

V gene TRBV4-1 combines with J gene TRBJ2-7, with 9 bases aligning to TRBD1. The length of the CDR3 is 19 residues. J gave up 2 bases and V 2 bases, and 16 bases lay outside the gene matches. Per germline, CDR1 MGHRA and CDR2 YSYEKL. CDR3 in amino acids: CASSQKTPPGTGLPYEQYF. The CDR3 DNA reads TGCGCCAGCAGCCAAAAAACCCCCCCCGGGACAGGGTTGCCCTACGAGCAGTACTTC.

The chain recombines TRBV16 with TRBJ1-2; D gene uncertain. CDR3 length: 11 amino acids. V lost 0 bases and J lost 8, with 4 bases in between. Germline CDR1 reads KGHSY; CDR2 reads FQNENV. CDR3 DNA: TGTGCCAGCAGCCAATCTGGGGGCTACACCTTC. Its translation is CASSQSGGYTF.

J is TRBJ2-7 and V is TRBV14; D may match TRBD1 or TRBD2 (7 bases each). Germline CDR1 and CDR2: SGHDN and FVKESK. V gave up 1 base and J gave up 5 bases, with 21 bases separating them. This CDR3 is built from 17 residues. The CDR3 bases are TGTGCCAGCAGCCAAGCTTGGGGGAAACAGGGGAGGGACGAGCAGTACTTC. It specifies CASSQAWGKQGRDEQYF.

V usage is TRBV11-2 and J usage is TRBJ1-3; TRBD1 matches at 12 bases. From germline, CDR1 is SGHAT and CDR2 FQNNGV. Trimming removed 2 bases from V and 1 base from J; junction bases left unmatched: 3. The CDR3 covers 17 residues. CDR3 sequence reads: CASSLRGQGASGNTIYF. The CDR3 DNA reads as TGTGCCAGCAGCTTAAGGGGACAGGGGGCATCTGGAAACACCATATATTTT.

This sequence joins TRBV7-9 and TRBJ1-5, with 7 bases lining up with TRBD1. The CDR3 covers 18 residues. Germline lookup yields CDR1 SEHNR and CDR2 FQNEAQ (reference sequence). V was pared by 5 bases and J by 0 bases, with 13 bases of the junction left unmatched. CDR3 nucleotide sequence: TGTGCCAGCAGCGAGACCGGGACAGTCACCTATAGCAATCAGCCCCAGCATTTT. Its translation: CASSETGTVTYSNQPQHF. Complete variable domain (other parts from reference TRBV7-9 and TRBJ1-5): DTGVSQNPRHKITKRGQNVTFRCDPISEHNRLYWYRQTLGQGPEFLTYFQNEAQLEKSRLLSDRFSAERPKGSFSTLEIQRTEQGDSAMYLCASSETGTVTYSNQPQHFGDGTRLSIL.

The chain is built from TRBV19 and TRBJ1-2; possible D gene TRBD1, 5 bases. CDR1 and CDR2 from the germline V gene are LNHDA and SQIVND (reference sequence). The length of the CDR3 is 14 residues. V was trimmed by 4 bases and J by 8 bases, leaving 17 bases between them. This CDR3 is CASSRDRGYRGYTF. Written as DNA, the CDR3 is TGTGCCAGTAGTAGGGACCGGGGATATCGAGGCTACACCTTC.

This chain connects TRBV13 to TRBJ2-3; D call uncertain. Germline V gives CDR1 PRHDT, CDR2 FYEKMQ (reference sequence). The CDR3 length is 12 residues. With 3 bases removed from V and 2 bases from J, the gap between germline ends came to 3 bases. CDR3 amino acids: CASSLTTDTQYF. CDR3 in DNA: TGTGCCAGCAGCTTGACCACAGATACGCAGTATTTT.

The genes are TRBV5-1 and TRBJ2-3; tentatively, D is TRBD1 (5 bases). V lost 0 bases to trimming and J lost 9 bases, with 11 bases between them. Germline V gene data show CDR1 as SGHRS and CDR2 as YFSETQ. CDR3 length equals 13 residues. The CDR3 DNA reads as TGCGCCAGCAGCTTGGAAGGGGCGGACACGCAGTATTTT. Its protein is CASSLEGADTQYF.

This clone was seen more than once but under ten times. The rearrangement links TRBV18 to TRBJ1-2, with TRBD1 matching 7 bases. V was pared by 1 base and J by 2 bases, with 4 bases of the junction left unmatched. This CDR3 has 15 residues. The germline V gene has CDR1 KGHSH and CDR2 LQKENI. The DNA for the CDR3 is TGTGCCAGCTCACCACAGGGACAGATGAACTATGGCTACACCTTC. Protein sequence: CASSPQGQMNYGYTF.

V and J are TRBV7-2 and TRBJ2-5; D gene unclear. Trimming pared 5 bases from V and 5 bases from J, leaving 12 bases between. Germline CDR1 SGHTA, CDR2 FQGNSA. This CDR3 region has 13 residues. CDR3 coding DNA: TGTGCCAGCAGCCCATATCAACTTGAGACCCAGTACTTC. Protein: CASSPYQLETQYF.

This chain links TRBV28 with TRBJ2-4; 9 nucleotides match TRBD1. With 5 bases clipped from V and 3 bases from J, the junction kept 17 bases outside the gene matches. Looked up from germline, CDR1 is MDHEN and CDR2 is SYDVKM. CDR3 length: 19 residues. The CDR3 sequence is CASSTYMGQGELGKNIQYF. CDR3 coding DNA: TGTGCCAGCAGTACATATATGGGACAGGGAGAACTAGGCAAAAACATTCAGTACTTC.

The gene calls are TRBV18 and TRBJ2-7; 10 bases are shared with TRBD1. This CDR3 is 17 amino acids long. Germline lookup yields CDR1 KGHSH and CDR2 LQKENI. Germline trimming cut 2 bases from V and 4 bases from J; bases unmatched to any gene: 11. The DNA of the CDR3 is TGTGCCAGCTCACCAGGTTTGGGGACAGGGGAGAGGTACGAGCAGTACTTC. Protein: CASSPGLGTGERYEQYF.

CDR3 amino acids: CASSFDRFSSYNSPLHF. As DNA, the CDR3 is TGTGCCAGCAGCTTTGACAGATTTAGCTCCTATAATTCACCCCTCCACTTT. The chain links TRBV5-5 to TRBJ1-6; perhaps TRBD1 as D (5 bases). This CDR3 is built from 17 residues. Trimming stripped 2 bases from V and 0 bases from J, with 12 bases between. Germline values: CDR1 SGHKS, CDR2 YYEKEE (reference sequence).

The sample holds one count of this clone. J is TRBJ2-1 and V is TRBV6-5; perhaps TRBD1 as D (6 bases). The V and J ends lost 6 bases and 0 bases respectively, with 12 bases between them. Per germline, CDR1 MNHEY and CDR2 SVGAGI. The CDR3 contains 15 residues. The CDR3 is CASRMTGASYNEQFF. For the CDR3, the DNA is TGTGCCAGCAGGATGACAGGAGCCTCCTACAATGAGCAGTTCTTC.

To note about this clone: This sample also contains other DNA sequences that code for the same CDR3. The V and J genes are TRBV30 and TRBJ2-7; 8 bases map to TRBD1. J lost 6 bases, V lost 4 bases, and 8 bases had no gene match. The CDR3 consists of 13 residues. Germline V gene data show CDR1 as GTSNPN and CDR2 as SVGIG (reference sequence). CDR3 bases: TGTGCCTGGACGGCAGGGGGCTCGGGCGAGCAGTACTTC. Its translation: CAWTAGGSGEQYF.

J is TRBJ2-2 and V is TRBV19; either TRBD1 or TRBD2 may fit D (5 bases each). The germline V and J ends were trimmed by 6 bases and 1 base, with 12 bases remaining between them. Germline CDR1 reads LNHDA; CDR2 reads SQIVND (reference sequence). This CDR3 comprises 15 residues. CDR3 DNA sequence: TGTGCCAGTAGATCGGGACGATGGAACACCGGGGAGCTGTTTTTT. Translation: CASRSGRWNTGELFF.